Listed here are 3 T cell receptor beta chains from one sample, sequenced in a study of T cell responses to AZD1222 COVID-19 vaccine. Measured with immunoSEQ multiplex PCR; TCRdb has only the in-frame clones, and not every one. The sample has 80,000 to 130,000 clones; roughly 91% are singletons. The starting material was peripheral blood, obtained on day 0 of AZD1222 vaccination. The receptors were sampled from an adult in good health.

This chain connects TRBV10-3 to TRBJ2-2; 7 bases match TRBD1. Germline V gene lookup returns CDR1 ENHRY and CDR2 SYGVKD. V trimming: 6 bases; J trimming: 3 bases; junction bases outside the gene matches: 4. CDR3 length: 14 amino acids. DNA for the CDR3: TGTGCCATCAGGAGACAGGGTGACACCGGGGAGCTGTTTTTT. Residues: CAIRRQGDTGELFF.

The chain has TRBV28 and TRBJ2-3; tentatively, D is TRBD1 or TRBD2 (6 bases each). Germline loops: CDR1 MDHEN, CDR2 SYDVKM. The CDR3 has 15 residues. V lost 6 bases, J lost 2 bases, and 15 bases lay in between. This CDR3 reads CASSDLGGHTDTQYF. The CDR3 coding sequence is TGTGCCAGCAGCGACTTAGGGGGGCACACAGATACGCAGTATTTT.

The V and J genes are TRBV6-5 and TRBJ2-3; D unclear. The CDR3 is 12 amino acids. The ends were cut back, 6 bases at V and 2 bases at J, with 6 bases in the middle. Germline values: CDR1 MNHEY, CDR2 SVGAGI. CDR3 in amino acids: CASSLSTDTQYF. The CDR3 DNA follows: TGTGCCAGCAGCCTGTCCACAGATACGCAGTATTTT.